Shown below are 24 T cell receptor beta chains from a single sample sequenced in a study of blood T cell repertoires in COVID-19. The protocol was immunoSEQ multiplex PCR, while the TCRdb copy is restricted to in-frame clones and leaves out a portion. The data show tens of thousands of clones, 81% seen once. What was sequenced was peripheral blood. The receptors shown here come from a man between 65 and 80 years old with COVID-19, enrolled during active disease.

The chain couples TRBV6-2 or TRBV6-3 to TRBJ2-7, with 14 nucleotides matching TRBD2. The CDR3 length is 18 residues. The V gene end was trimmed by 4 bases and the J gene end by 1 base; junction bases not matched to a gene: 9. The V gene's germline CDR1 is MNHEY and CDR2 SVGEGT. As DNA, the CDR3 is TGTGCCAGCAGTTGGTCCGGGACTAGCGGGAGTTGGTCCTACGAGCAGTACTTC. Translating it yields CASSWSGTSGSWSYEQYF.

The chain employs TRBV19 and TRBJ2-7; D is possibly TRBD2 (5 bases). Germline values: CDR1 LNHDA, CDR2 SQIVND (reference sequence). The CDR3 is 14 residues long. The V gene lost 3 bases and the J gene lost 2 bases, with 11 bases spanning the gap. The CDR3 sequence: CASSMGSGTYEQYF. DNA of the CDR3: TGTGCCAGTAGTATGGGGTCGGGGACCTACGAGCAGTACTTC.

The genes are TRBV6-1 and TRBJ1-2; weak D call: TRBD1 (5 bases). Per germline, CDR1 MNHNS and CDR2 SASEGT. Trimming pared 1 base from V and 4 bases from J, leaving 16 bases between. The CDR3 consists of 16 residues. The CDR3 bases are TGTGCCAGCAGTGAAGATGGCAGGGCTCTCAGCTATGGCTACACCTTC. Translation gives CASSEDGRALSYGYTF.

The V gene is TRBV6-5, the J gene TRBJ2-2; tentatively, D is TRBD1 (6 bases). Germline lookup yields CDR1 MNHEY and CDR2 SVGAGI. Between the trimmed V and J ends, which lost 7 bases and 1 base, there was a span of 13 bases. The CDR3 has 15 amino acids. The CDR3 region has the DNA TGTGCCAGCAATTGGGGACAAATGAACACCGGGGAGCTGTTTTTT. This gives the protein CASNWGQMNTGELFF.

The chain couples TRBV10-2 to TRBJ1-4, with 7 bases fitting TRBD1. Germline loops: CDR1 WSHSY, CDR2 SAAADI. The CDR3 has 16 amino acids. After removal of 3 bases from V and 4 bases from J, the junction contained 8 bases not matched to a gene. CDR3 region: CASSELGTAYNEKLFF. The CDR3 DNA follows: TGCGCCAGCAGTGAATTAGGGACAGCCTATAATGAAAAACTGTTTTTT.

This clone was recorded once. The chain has TRBV18 and TRBJ1-2; D remains unclear. The germline CDR1 and CDR2 sequences are KGHSH and LQKENI. Trimming removed 3 bases at V and 0 bases at J, with 8 bases between. The CDR3 is 14 amino acids. CDR3 bases: TGTGCCAGCTCACCCGCAGAAGCTAACTATGGCTACACCTTC. It specifies CASSPAEANYGYTF.

V usage is TRBV9 and J usage is TRBJ1-6; tentative D call: TRBD1 (5 bases). V lost 0 bases and J lost 8, with 15 bases in between. This CDR3 is 16 amino acids long. Germline values: CDR1 SGDLS, CDR2 YYNGEE. The CDR3 loop reads CASSVDGYRTDSPLHF. CDR3 DNA sequence: TGTGCCAGCAGCGTAGACGGGTACAGGACCGATTCACCCCTCCACTTT.

The J gene is TRBJ2-7, the V gene TRBV10-3; 14 bases fit TRBD2. The CDR3 is made up of 14 amino acids. Germline V lookup: CDR1 ENHRY, CDR2 SYGVKD. With V trimmed by 10 bases and J by 4 bases, 6 bases remained unmatched. In DNA, the CDR3 is TGTGCCAGCGGGACTAGCGGGAGCACTTACGAGCAGTACTTC. This sequence encodes CASGTSGSTYEQYF.

V gene TRBV18 combines with J gene TRBJ2-1; possibly TRBD2 for D (5 bases). Germline-derived CDR1 and CDR2 are KGHSH and LQKENI. Trimming left V 4 bases short and J 0 bases short, with 13 bases between. The CDR3 length is 16 residues. CDR3 sequence reads: CASSLSRETSYNEQFF. As DNA, the CDR3 is TGTGCCAGCTCACTGTCAAGGGAGACCTCCTACAATGAGCAGTTCTTC.

The rearrangement links TRBV12-3 or TRBV12-4 to TRBJ2-7; 7 nucleotides match TRBD1. The junction had 5 bases not matched to a gene; V was cut back by 3 bases and J by 6 bases. The CDR3 is made up of 13 amino acids. The CDR3 DNA follows: TGTGCCAGCAGTTTCTACAGGGGTGGCGAGCAGTACTTC. Encoded protein: CASSFYRGGEQYF.

This chain uses TRBV3-1 (or the pseudogene TRBV3-2) with TRBJ2-1; D ambiguous. The CDR3 length is 11 residues. Per germline, CDR1 LGHDT and CDR2 YNNKEL (reference sequence). The germline V and J ends were trimmed by 4 bases and 7 bases, with 5 bases remaining between them. The CDR3 spells CASSLPNEQFF. CDR3 nucleotides: TGTGCCAGCAGCCTCCCGAATGAGCAGTTCTTC.

In nucleotides, the CDR3 is TGTGCCAGCAGCTTAGATTGGACTCTAATGTCCGGGGAGCTGTTTTTT. Translation gives CASSLDWTLMSGELFF. The chain is built from TRBV7-9 and TRBJ2-2, with D tentatively TRBD2 (5 bases). The CDR3 runs 16 residues. Germline CDR1 SEHNR, CDR2 FQNEAQ (reference sequence). Trimming pared 1 base from V and 6 bases from J, leaving 15 bases between.

The chain combines TRBV7-9 with TRBJ2-3; 7 nucleotides align to TRBD2. J lost 2 bases, V lost 0 bases, and 11 bases had no gene match. From germline, CDR1 is SEHNR and CDR2 FQNEAQ (reference sequence). The CDR3 length is 18 residues. CDR3 region: CASSLARGSGLFTDTQYF. For the CDR3, the DNA is TGTGCCAGCAGCTTAGCCCGGGGTAGCGGGCTTTTCACAGATACGCAGTATTTT.

The rearrangement uses TRBV5-4 and TRBJ2-1, with 7 bases aligning to TRBD1. This CDR3 spans 14 amino acids. V dropped 2 bases and J dropped 3; count of bases not matched to a gene: 2. The V gene's germline CDR1 is SGHNT and CDR2 YYREEE (reference sequence). The CDR3 loop is CASSFNRGYNEQFF. CDR3 DNA sequence: TGTGCCAGCAGCTTCAACAGGGGCTACAATGAGCAGTTCTTC.

The chain employs TRBV5-5 and TRBJ1-2; possible D gene TRBD1, 6 bases. This CDR3 contains 13 residues. Trimming cost V 0 bases and J 3 bases, with 6 bases left between them. Germline CDR1 and CDR2: SGHKS and YYEKEE (reference sequence). CDR3 amino acids: CASSLAGDYGYTF. The CDR3 DNA reads TGTGCCAGCAGCTTGGCAGGGGACTATGGCTACACCTTC.

The chain links TRBV28 to TRBJ2-7; 7 bases match TRBD1. With 3 bases clipped from V and 5 bases from J, the junction kept 13 bases outside the gene matches. Germline-derived CDR1 and CDR2 are MDHEN and SYDVKM. The CDR3 sequence is 16 residues long. CDR3 nucleotide sequence: TGTGCCAGCAGTTTTCCGAGAGGGACAGTGAGGGACGAGCAGTACTTC. The encoded protein is CASSFPRGTVRDEQYF.

The rearrangement uses TRBV5-1 and TRBJ2-7; 10 bases match TRBD2. This CDR3 region has 14 residues. CDR1 SGHRS and CDR2 YFSETQ come from the germline V gene. Losses at the gene ends were 2 bases for V and 6 bases for J; bases not matched to a gene: 5. The CDR3 bases are TGCGCCAGCAGCTTTTCTAGCGGGAGTCGCGAGCAGTACTTC. It specifies CASSFSSGSREQYF. The entire variable domain, with the rest obtained from reference TRBV5-1 and TRBJ2-7, is as follows: KAGVTQTPRYLIKTRGQQVTLSCSPISGHRSVSWYQQTPGQGLQFLFEYFSETQRNKGNFPGRFSGRQFSNSRSEMNVSTLELGDSALYLCASSFSSGSREQYFGPGTRLTVT.

The V and J genes are TRBV5-7 and TRBJ1-5, with 7 bases that match TRBD1. TRBV5-7 is labeled an ORF, and its function is uncertain. Unmatched junction bases numbered 11, after V lost 4 bases and J lost 7 bases. This CDR3 contains 15 residues. DNA of the CDR3: TGTGCCAGCAGCAGCCGACAGGGAGTCTGCCAGCCCCAGCATTTT. It translates to CASSSRQGVCQPQHF.

This clone occurred a few times. The chain is built from TRBV14 and TRBJ2-2, with D tentatively TRBD2 (5 bases). This CDR3 is 15 amino acids long. CDR1 is SGHDN, CDR2 FVKESK, per germline. The V end lost 2 bases, the J end lost 3 bases, and 10 bases lay between the germline ends. CDR3: CASSQKLRDTGELFF. DNA of the CDR3: TGTGCCAGCAGCCAAAAATTGAGGGACACCGGGGAGCTGTTTTTT.

The rearrangement uses TRBV18 and TRBJ1-5; unclear D gene. CDR3 size: 13 residues. V lost 3 bases to trimming and J lost 3 bases, with 6 bases between them. From germline, CDR1 is KGHSH and CDR2 LQKENI. CDR3 sequence reads: CASSPADNQPQHF. The DNA for the CDR3 is TGTGCCAGCTCACCGGCAGACAATCAGCCCCAGCATTTT.

The J gene is TRBJ2-2, the V gene TRBV27; possible D gene TRBD1, 6 bases. Germline lookup yields CDR1 MNHEY and CDR2 SMNVEV (reference sequence). The CDR3 totals 16 residues. The V and J ends lost 6 bases and 0 bases respectively, with 14 bases between them. Here the CDR3 reads CASRVWGQTNTGELFF. CDR3 DNA: TGTGCCAGCAGAGTTTGGGGACAAACGAACACCGGGGAGCTGTTTTTT.

This rearrangement joins TRBV28 to TRBJ1-2, with TRBD1 identical over 11 bases. Germline-derived CDR1 and CDR2 are MDHEN and SYDVKM. With V trimmed by 6 bases and J by 6 bases, 6 bases remained unmatched. The CDR3 totals 14 residues. CDR3 nucleotides: TGTGCCAGCAGCCCTTGGACAGGGGGCAATGGCTACACCTTC. Its translation is CASSPWTGGNGYTF.

This sequence joins TRBV6-4 and TRBJ2-2; TRBD1 might be the D (5 bases). The CDR3 consists of 14 residues. The germline V gene has CDR1 MRHNA and CDR2 SNTAGT. Trimming cost V 3 bases and J 2 bases, with 7 bases left between them. The chain's CDR3 is CASSEQENTGELFF. The CDR3 DNA reads as TGTGCCAGCAGTGAACAGGAAAACACCGGGGAGCTGTTTTTT.

The rearrangement links TRBV4-3 to TRBJ2-7; 8 bases align to TRBD2. CDR1 is LGHNA and CDR2 is YSLEER in the germline V gene. Trimming took 2 bases from V and 3 from J; bases not matched to a gene: 9. This CDR3 is 16 amino acids long. This chain's CDR3 is CASSQTIGTRRYEQYF. The CDR3 DNA is TGCGCCAGCAGCCAAACCATTGGGACTAGACGCTACGAGCAGTACTTC.